This T cell receptor beta chain came from a study of monozygotic twins with cystic fibrosis. On the study more broadly: Around 3 micrograms of fragmented DNA underwent around 15 PCR cycles for library preparation.

The method was immunoSEQ multiplex PCR; TCRdb's version includes in-frame clones alone and lacks a portion of them. The sample lists about 35,000 clones, approximately 72% occurring once. The CDR3 has 15 residues. Germline CDR1 reads LGHNA; CDR2 reads YSLEER. The V end was cut by 4 bases, the J end by 4 bases, with 13 bases between. Remarks on this clone: The antigen is not known.

Findings of the study overall: V usage most resembled the co-twin in 13 of 16 pairs. Low clonality (median around 0.0096) suggested a mostly naive repertoire. Unrelated CF individuals shared fewer identical clonotypes than monozygotic CF twins.

This sequence was found in a girl aged 5-17 years with cystic fibrosis. The sample was blood. The chain employs TRBV4-3 and TRBJ2-2, with a weak D call TRBD1 (6 bases). The CDR3 sequence is CASSRTGWGTGELFF. The CDR3 bases are TGCGCCAGCAGCCGCACAGGGTGGGGCACCGGGGAGCTGTTTTTT.